This is a list of T cell receptor beta chains from one sample in a study of shared clonotypes between healthy human individuals. Here immunoSEQ multiplex PCR was the method, and the copy in TCRdb shows in-frame clones only, minus some. The data show 550,000 to 700,000 clones, around three quarters seen once. The sample comprised memory CD4+ T cells sorted from blood. These TCRs come from a woman aged 25-40 years in good health. The CDR3 runs from the conserved cysteine through the conserved F or W. A D gene is named only where the DNA matches it firmly. Not every row has a clone size; where given, it reads once, few, many or a size class.

V,D,size,length,J,CDR3,DNA
TRBV7-6,-,-,13,TRBJ1-5,CASSLAPQAPQHF,TGTGCCAGCAGCTTAGCGCCTCAGGCGCCCCAGCATTTT
TRBV7-2,TRBD1,-,15,TRBJ1-2,CASSLQGAGNYGYTF,TGTGCCAGCAGCTTACAGGGGGCAGGAAACTATGGCTACACCTTC
TRBV29-1,TRBD2,-,15,TRBJ2-3,CSFRASGGPTDTQYF,TGCAGCTTTAGGGCTAGCGGGGGCCCCACAGATACGCAGTATTTT
TRBV5-1,TRBD2,-,17,TRBJ2-1,CASSVAESSGGYNEQFF,TGCGCCAGCAGCGTGGCGGAGTCTAGCGGAGGGTACAATGAGCAGTTCTTC
TRBV5-1,-,-,14,TRBJ1-1,CASSYLEVNTEAFF,TGCGCCAGCAGCTACCTCGAGGTGAACACTGAAGCTTTCTTT
TRBV5-6,-,-,12,TRBJ1-1,CASSFRTAEAFF,TGTGCCAGCAGCTTTAGGACGGCTGAAGCTTTCTTT
TRBV27,-,-,15,TRBJ1-4,CASSSWGQGGEKLFF,TGTGCCAGCAGTTCGTGGGGGCAGGGAGGTGAAAAACTGTTTTTT
TRBV21-1,-,few,16,TRBJ1-1,CASSKAGVILNTEAFF,TGTGCCAGCAGCAAGGCGGGGGTTATTCTGAACACTGAAGCTTTCTTT
TRBV28,-,-,15,TRBJ2-1,CASSFPTSSYNEQFF,TGTGCCAGCAGTTTTCCTACGAGCTCCTACAATGAGCAGTTCTTC
TRBV11-3,-,-,19,TRBJ1-2,CASALDGGRNRVRNYGYTF,TGTGCCAGCGCCCTAGATGGCGGTAGGAACAGGGTTCGAAACTATGGCTACACCTTC
TRBV15,TRBD1,-,18,TRBJ2-7,CATSSGSLYRGRTYEQYF,TGTGCCACCAGCAGTGGGTCCCTTTACAGGGGCCGTACCTACGAGCAGTACTTC
TRBV14,-,-,14,TRBJ2-7,CASSYSGRAYEQYF,TGTGCCAGCAGCTACTCAGGGCGCGCCTACGAGCAGTACTTC
TRBV6-6,-,once,15,TRBJ2-5,CASRETPVQGETQYF,TGTGCCAGCAGGGAGACGCCGGTCCAGGGTGAGACCCAGTACTTC
TRBV27,TRBD1,-,14,TRBJ1-4,CASSKRQGREKLFF,TGTGCCAGCAGTAAACGACAGGGGCGGGAAAAACTGTTTTTT
TRBV27,TRBD1,few,16,TRBJ2-7,CASSSTGQGVFYEQYF,TGTGCCAGCAGTTCCACCGGACAGGGGGTTTTCTACGAGCAGTACTTC
TRBV19,TRBD2,-,14,TRBJ2-3,CASRTSGSTDTQYF,TGTGCCAGTAGGACTAGCGGGAGTACAGATACGCAGTATTTT
TRBV6-5,TRBD2,-,15,TRBJ2-5,CASSYSSGRAETQYF,TGTGCCAGCAGTTATTCTAGCGGGAGAGCAGAGACCCAGTACTTC
TRBV5-6,-,-,13,TRBJ1-1,CASSGNLWTEAFF,TGTGCCAGCAGCGGCAATTTGTGGACTGAAGCTTTCTTT
TRBV11-1,TRBD2,-,15,TRBJ2-1,CASSPTSVGSAEQFF,TGTGCCAGCAGCCCGACTAGCGTAGGGTCGGCTGAGCAGTTCTTC
TRBV28,-,-,15,TRBJ2-1,CASSDREYRSGEQFF,TGTGCCAGCAGTGACCGGGAGTACAGGTCGGGTGAGCAGTTCTTC
TRBV6-6,-,-,15,TRBJ1-4,CASSSHGGGNEKLFF,TGTGCCAGCAGCTCCCATGGAGGGGGAAATGAAAAACTGTTTTTT
TRBV5-1,TRBD1,-,19,TRBJ2-6,CASSPRQGAKSSGANVLTF,TGCGCCAGCAGCCCCCGACAGGGGGCAAAGAGCTCTGGGGCCAACGTCCTGACTTTC
TRBV9,TRBD2,-,12,TRBJ2-3,CASSVIAGSLYF,TGTGCCAGCAGCGTTATAGCGGGGTCTTTGTATTTT
TRBV6-1,TRBD1,-,13,TRBJ2-7,CASSAQDRSGQYF,TGTGCCAGCAGTGCACAGGACAGGTCGGGGCAGTACTTC
TRBV5-4,TRBD2,-,15,TRBJ2-1,CASSLGNSGGNEQFF,TGTGCCAGCAGCCTCGGTAATAGCGGGGGTAATGAGCAGTTCTTC
TRBV6-6,TRBD1,-,15,TRBJ2-3,CASSGQEASTDTQYF,TGTGCCAGCAGTGGACAGGAGGCTAGCACAGATACGCAGTATTTT
TRBV27,-,-,15,TRBJ1-5,CASSPHREGNQPQHF,TGTGCCAGCAGTCCCCACAGGGAAGGCAATCAGCCCCAGCATTTT
TRBV2,-,-,14,TRBJ1-4,CASSVPGVNEKLFF,TGTGCCAGCAGTGTACCGGGGGTTAATGAAAAACTGTTTTTT
TRBV29-1,-,-,13,TRBJ1-1,CSVRQNMNTEAFF,TGCAGCGTCCGACAGAATATGAACACTGAAGCTTTCTTT
TRBV7-9,-,-,14,TRBJ1-1,CASSTGRVNTEAFF,TGTGCCAGCAGCACGGGACGGGTGAACACTGAAGCTTTCTTT
TRBV6-6,TRBD2,few,15,TRBJ2-7,CASRRTGGLAGEQYF,TGTGCCAGCCGTAGGACAGGGGGACTAGCGGGAGAGCAGTACTTC
TRBV11-1,-,-,14,TRBJ2-7,CASSLDIGHYEQYF,TGTGCCAGCAGCTTAGATATCGGCCACTACGAGCAGTACTTC
TRBV7-9,TRBD1,-,13,TRBJ1-2,CASSVGTGYGYTF,TGTGCCAGCAGCGTCGGGACAGGCTATGGCTACACCTTC
TRBV6-5,-,-,16,TRBJ2-7,CASSYGKGVSSYEQYF,TGTGCCAGCAGTTACGGGAAGGGGGTGAGCTCCTACGAGCAGTACTTC
TRBV28,-,-,12,TRBJ2-7,CASSQKSYEQYF,TGTGCCAGCAGTCAAAAAAGCTACGAGCAGTACTTC
TRBV6-4,-,many,13,TRBJ2-3,CASSDSATDTQYF,TGTGCCAGCAGTGATTCAGCCACAGATACGCAGTATTTT
TRBV30,-,few,13,TRBJ1-4,CAWTGVINEKLFF,TGTGCCTGGACGGGCGTGATTAATGAAAAACTGTTTTTT
TRBV7-2,TRBD2,-,17,TRBJ2-2,CASSHRLAGETTGELFF,TGTGCCAGCAGCCACCGACTAGCGGGAGAGACCACCGGGGAGCTGTTTTTT
TRBV9,-,-,17,TRBJ2-7,CASSVEWRAEPHYEQYF,TGTGCCAGCAGCGTAGAGTGGCGAGCGGAGCCCCATTACGAGCAGTACTTC
TRBV29-1,-,-,14,TRBJ2-1,CSVEGGTSYNEQFF,TGCAGCGTTGAAGGCGGGACTTCGTACAATGAGCAGTTCTTC
TRBV7-3,TRBD2,-,13,TRBJ2-7,CASSRTSSGEQYF,TGTGCCAGCAGTCGGACTAGCTCCGGGGAACAGTACTTC
TRBV11-2,TRBD2,-,14,TRBJ2-7,CASSWTSGSGEQYF,TGTGCCAGCAGCTGGACTAGCGGGAGTGGTGAGCAGTACTTC
TRBV28,TRBD1,-,15,TRBJ2-7,CAGSRGQGTLYEQYF,TGTGCCGGCTCCCGGGGACAGGGGACCCTCTACGAGCAGTACTTC
TRBV28,TRBD2,-,13,TRBJ2-7,CASSLAGGLKQYF,TGTGCCAGCAGCTTAGCGGGAGGATTAAAGCAGTACTTC
TRBV25-1,-,few,16,TRBJ2-3,CASSDRKGGSTDTQYF,TGTGCCAGCAGTGATCGTAAGGGTGGGAGCACAGATACGCAGTATTTT
TRBV30,TRBD2,-,15,TRBJ2-3,CACRLAGGVTDTQYF,TGTGCCTGCCGACTAGCGGGAGGGGTCACAGATACGCAGTATTTT
TRBV10-2,TRBD1,-,16,TRBJ2-7,CASSENRDSSSYEQYF,TGCGCCAGCAGTGAGAACCGGGACAGCAGCTCCTACGAGCAGTACTTC
TRBV28,TRBD2,-,20,TRBJ2-2,CASSSSAGAYLAGETGELFF,TGTGCCAGCAGTTCCTCAGCGGGGGCCTACCTAGCGGGAGAGACCGGGGAGCTGTTTTTT
TRBV19,TRBD1,many,15,TRBJ2-3,CASSTGTVGTDTQYF,TGTGCCAGTAGTACCGGGACAGTGGGCACAGATACGCAGTATTTT
TRBV6-4,TRBD1,-,16,TRBJ2-7,CASSDSARTGGGEQYF,TGTGCCAGCAGTGACTCGGCTAGGACAGGGGGCGGCGAGCAGTACTTC
TRBV7-7,-,-,13,TRBJ2-5,CASSLTGGETQYF,TGTGCCAGCAGCTTAACCGGGGGAGAGACCCAGTACTTC
TRBV7-7,-,-,14,TRBJ2-5,CASSPLGHQETQYF,TGTGCCAGCAGCCCGCTAGGACATCAAGAGACCCAGTACTTC
TRBV29-1,-,-,12,TRBJ2-5,CSVEGNGETQYF,TGCAGCGTTGAGGGCAACGGGGAGACCCAGTACTTC